This TCR beta chain came from a study of blood T cell repertoires in COVID-19 (dated by TCRdb to the early 2020s). Concerning the study at large: Collaborator samples came from the United States, Italy and Spain and covered acute and convalescent phases of COVID-19. Samples came from the ongoing ImmuneRACE study (first 160 participants) plus 1,254 subjects from 6 global collaborators. A de-identified subject ID, COVID-19 status, age in years and sex were almost always included in the sample metadata. The repertoires were released in a freely available public database meant as a resource for research on the immune response to SARS-CoV-2. The dataset comprised deeply sampled blood TCRbeta repertoires from subjects exposed to, actively infected with, or recovered from COVID-19. Where HLA class I and class II types were available, the types were taken from metadata supplied by the sample provider, not from assay-based typing. The material from the prospective study consisted of cDNA or gDNA derived from T cells, B-cell-depleted T cells, or PBMCs.

As concerns this clone: What this receptor recognizes is not known. Base qualities were left out, and no much larger clone turns up one base away.

Broader findings and caveats from the paper: Clinical and demographic metadata were provided uncurated, with the amount varying by source and participant.

The immunoSEQ Assay, a bias-controlled multiplex PCR, was used to amplify TCRbeta CDR3 regions from genomic DNA. Regarding the original processing steps: Within the assay, amplification of reference gene primers was used to estimate how many nucleated cells each sample contained. Sequence reads were collapsed and filtered to measure the absolute abundance of every unique TCRbeta CDR3 rearrangement. Productive Simpson clonality was computed per sample as the square root of Simpson's diversity index over productive rearrangements. TCRdb limited this immuneACCESS table to in-frame rearrangements with V and J called. A share of clones is missing; checked studies link under half to unresolved V genes, and the rest is unexplained. The DNA was the basis for D and trimming; V, J and clone size are from that table. This sample has approximately 280,000 clones in its table, and around 89% of those were observed once. The top ten clones comprise about 4.6% of the sample.

The germline ends are 9 bases apart after V is trimmed by 3 bases and J by 4 bases. The CDR3 starts with the cysteine, ends with the phenylalanine, and has 13 residues. Left in the record is the CDR3 DNA by itself, 39 bases read in frame from the first base. Sequences MGHDK (CDR1) and SYGVNS (CDR2) are obtained from the germline V gene. Collaborating institutions collected whole blood in K2EDTA tubes following their own protocols. Collaborator samples were shipped for TCRbeta analysis as frozen whole blood, isolated PBMCs, or DNA extracted from either sample type. Specimen: peripheral blood. This TCR came from a man aged 35 to 55 with acute or convalescent COVID-19. The chain links TRBV25-1 with TRBJ1-2; TRBD1 is possibly the D segment (5 matching bases). The CDR3 region: CASSDRQSYGYTF. The sequenced DNA is TGTGCCAGCAGTGACCGACAGAGCTATGGCTACACCTTC.